These 11 T cell receptor beta chains came from one sample sequenced in a study of CD8 T cells in Susac syndrome. Reverse transcription of about 0.5 to 1 ug RNA used random hexamers. TCRdb reanalysed the immunoSEQ multiplex PCR reads using MiXCR and keeps one entry per CDR3 protein. Altogether about 150,000 distinct CDR3 sequences are present, roughly 95% being singletons, with the ten largest covering over 0.07%. The sequencing input was CD4+ T cells from PBMCs. The receptors stem from a human donor in good health.

The chain employs TRBV28 and TRBJ2-7; tentatively, D is TRBD1 or TRBD2 (6 bases each). Trimming pared 5 bases from V and 4 bases from J, leaving 15 bases between. Germline V gene lookup returns CDR1 MDHEN and CDR2 SYDVKM. There are 14 residues in the CDR3. CDR3 residues: CASSPPGAIYEQYF. CDR3 in DNA: TGTGCCAGCAGTCCCCCGGGGGCAATTTACGAGCAGTACTTC.

The chain uses TRBV29-1 and TRBJ1-1; 9 nucleotides align to TRBD1. J was trimmed by 7 bases and V by 8 bases; bases with no gene match: 11. The CDR3 loop spans 13 amino acids. CDR1 and CDR2 (germline): SQVTM, ANQGSEA. The CDR3 DNA sequence: TGCAGCCCCGCCTATCCGGGACAGGGTGAAGCTTTCTTT. It is translated as CSPAYPGQGEAFF.

This clonotype showed up just once. The CDR3 nucleotides read TGCAGTGCTAGGAGCGGGAGGGCCGGGAGTGAGCAGTTCTTC. It codes for CSARSGRAGSEQFF. The chain joins TRBV20-1 to TRBJ2-1; TRBD2 aligns across 10 bases. The CDR3 contains 14 residues. CDR1 and CDR2 from the germline V gene are DFQATT and SNEGSKA (reference sequence). V shed 3 bases, J shed 9 bases, and the junction held 8 bases outside the gene matches.

The genes are TRBV30 and TRBJ2-1; 11 bases agree with TRBD1. CDR3 size: 15 residues. The ends lost 4 bases at V and 1 base at J; junction bases unmatched: 3. Germline lookup yields CDR1 GTSNPN and CDR2 SVGIG (reference sequence). The CDR3 DNA sequence: TGTGCCTGGAAGGACAGGGGGCCATCCTACAATGAGCAGTTCTTC. Translation: CAWKDRGPSYNEQFF.

V and J are TRBV5-1 and TRBJ1-2, with D possibly matching TRBD1 (6 bases). This CDR3 is built from 14 residues. Trimming stripped 0 bases from V and 7 bases from J, with 13 bases between. Germline assignment: CDR1 SGHRS and CDR2 YFSETQ. DNA of the CDR3: TGCGCCAGCAGCTTGGACAGGGCCCCTTCTGGCTACACCTTC. This sequence encodes CASSLDRAPSGYTF.

This chain uses TRBV20-1 with TRBJ2-4; possibly TRBD2 for D (6 bases). Germline loops: CDR1 DFQATT, CDR2 SNEGSKA (reference sequence). V was shortened by 1 base and J by 8 bases, with 21 bases between the two germline ends. The CDR3 is 16 amino acids. DNA of the CDR3: TGCAGTGCTAGAGCTCGTAGGCAGGAGGGTCCCGACATTCAGTACTTC. Its translation: CSARARRQEGPDIQYF.

The J gene is TRBJ1-2, the V gene TRBV30; D gene unclear. This CDR3 is 12 amino acids long. V dropped 3 bases and J dropped 5 bases, with 10 bases sitting between them. Germline CDR1 is GTSNPN and CDR2 is SVGIG (reference sequence). The CDR3: CAWRWGEYGYTF. In nucleotides, the CDR3 is TGTGCCTGGAGATGGGGAGAATATGGCTACACCTTC.

The chain carries TRBV5-4 and TRBJ1-5, with TRBD1 identical over 10 bases. CDR3 size: 15 residues. V lost 2 bases, J lost 7 bases, and 6 bases stayed unmatched. Germline-derived CDR1 and CDR2 are SGHNT and YYREEE (reference sequence). CDR3 residues: CASSFGGQGGQPQHF. The CDR3 DNA sequence: TGTGCCAGCAGCTTCGGAGGACAGGGGGGCCAGCCCCAGCATTTT.

The chain couples TRBV2 to TRBJ2-7; 7 bases agree with TRBD1. The junction had 7 bases not matched to a gene; V was cut back by 5 bases and J by 6 bases. CDR1 and CDR2 (germline): SNHLY, FYNNEI. The CDR3 extends over 13 amino acids. As DNA, the CDR3 is TGTGCCAGCAGTTTGGGACAGCCCTCCGAGCAGTACTTC. Translation: CASSLGQPSEQYF.

This clonotype was detected only once. CDR3 in amino acids: CASNQDRSTDTQYF. The CDR3 nucleotides are TGTGCCAGCAATCAGGACAGGAGCACAGATACGCAGTATTTT. V gene TRBV2 combines with J gene TRBJ2-3; TRBD1 matches at 7 bases. This CDR3 comprises 14 residues. CDR1 SNHLY and CDR2 FYNNEI come from the germline V gene. V trimming: 7 bases; J trimming: 0 bases; junction bases outside the gene matches: 4.

This chain links TRBV19 with TRBJ2-1, with a tentative D call TRBD2 (5 bases). V was shortened by 5 bases and J by 9 bases, with 17 bases between the two germline ends. Per germline, CDR1 LNHDA and CDR2 SQIVND (reference sequence). The CDR3 extends over 14 amino acids. The CDR3 region has the DNA TGTGCCAGTAGTTGGCTAGCCGGAGTTGCTGAGCAGTTCTTC. It specifies CASSWLAGVAEQFF. Drawing the rest from reference TRBV19 and TRBJ2-1, the complete variable domain is DGGITQSPKYLFRKEGQNVTLSCEQNLNHDAMYWYRQDPGQGLRLIYYSQIVNDFQKGDIAEGYSVSREKKESFPLTVTSAQKNPTAFYLCASSWLAGVAEQFFGPGTRLTVL.